This TCR beta chain was sequenced for a study of PD-L1 blockade in urothelial cancer. About the research overall: The authors examined blood 3 weeks (second dose) and 6 weeks after treatment start.

About this clone itself: The antigen remains undetermined.

The diagnosis in patients was locally advanced or metastatic urothelial carcinoma. Produced via immunoSEQ multiplex PCR; TCRdb's table is partial and in-frame only. Of under 90,000 clones listed, roughly 90% were seen once; the top ten hold more than 8%. Study-level findings and limits: Below-median blood TCR clonality before treatment forecast better survival.

The V and J ends lost 1 base and 4 bases, in that order; junction bases with no gene match: 3. Germline CDR1 is MGHRA and CDR2 is YSYEKL. The CDR3 spans 15 residues. The receptor was isolated from a man in his fifties or sixties with urothelial cancer. This sample comprised PBMCs, obtained around atezolizumab (anti-PD-L1) treatment. The chain employs TRBV4-1 and TRBJ2-3; 9 positions agree with TRBD2. In DNA form, the CDR3 reads TGCGCCAGCAGCCAAGGGACTAGCGTTGCAGATACGCAGTATTTT. It codes for CASSQGTSVADTQYF.